The rows below give T cell receptor beta chains drawn from one sample of a study of blood T cell repertoires in COVID-19. TCRdb keeps only in-frame clones here, not all; method: immunoSEQ multiplex PCR. The sample consists of about 150,000 clones, around four fifths of them appearing once. Sample: PBMCs or T cells enriched from blood (not recorded which). The source is a woman in her 40s who had recovered from COVID-19. Both conserved end residues are part of each CDR3. Fields, in order: D gene, clone size, V gene, J gene, CDR3 DNA, CDR3 protein. A D gene is named only where the DNA matches it firmly. Part of the rows lack a size; the others show once, few, many or a class for expanded clones.

.,.,TRBV7-6,TRBJ1-1,TGTGCCAGCAGCTTAGAACAGAACACTGAAGCTTTCTTT,CASSLEQNTEAFF
.,once,TRBV9,TRBJ2-1,TGTGCCAGCAGCCCTCGGACTGACCGGGATGAGCAGTTCTTC,CASSPRTDRDEQFF
TRBD1,.,TRBV7-9,TRBJ2-2,TGTGCCAGCAGCAACCGGGACAGGGGAACCGGGGAGCTGTTTTTT,CASSNRDRGTGELFF
TRBD1,.,TRBV4-1,TRBJ1-3,TGCGCCAGCAGTTTGGGACAGGCTGGAAACACCATATATTTT,CASSLGQAGNTIYF
TRBD2,.,TRBV5-1,TRBJ2-3,TGCGCCAGCAGCTTGGCTGGGGCGGGGGGGACAGATACGCAGTATTTT,CASSLAGAGGTDTQYF
.,.,TRBV5-1,TRBJ1-1,TGCGCCAGCAGCTTGGCTGGGCGCACTGAAGCTTTCTTT,CASSLAGRTEAFF
TRBD2,once,TRBV5-4,TRBJ2-3,TGTGCCAGCAGCTTCAGACTAGCGGGAGGCGGGGATACGCAGTATTTT,CASSFRLAGGGDTQYF
.,.,TRBV27,TRBJ1-4,TGTGCCAGCAGCCCCTCGGGTGAAAAACTGTTTTTT,CASSPSGEKLFF
TRBD2,.,TRBV7-3,TRBJ2-3,TGTGCCAGCAGCTTATTTAGCGGGGCTACAGATACGCAGTATTTT,CASSLFSGATDTQYF
.,.,TRBV12-5,TRBJ2-1,TGTGCTAGTGGTTCAAACAGAAACAATGAGCAGTTCTTC,CASGSNRNNEQFF
TRBD1,.,TRBV6-5,TRBJ1-2,TGTGCCAGCAGAGACCAGGGACAGGGATCGGATGGCTACACCTTC,CASRDQGQGSDGYTF
.,few,TRBV14,TRBJ1-1,TGTGCCAGCAGCCCTATATCTTTGGTGACTGAAGCTTTCTTT,CASSPISLVTEAFF
TRBD1,.,TRBV3-1/TRBV3-2,TRBJ1-1,TGTGCCAGCAGCAAACAGGGGGCTGACACTGAAGCTTTCTTT,CASSKQGADTEAFF
TRBD2,.,TRBV28,TRBJ2-3,TGTGCCAGCGCGGCGGGAGGGACAGATACGCAGTATTTT,CASAAGGTDTQYF
TRBD2,.,TRBV19,TRBJ2-2,TGTGCCAGTATTGGAGCGGGAGGGTTGGTTCTTCCCGGGGAGCTGTTTTTT,CASIGAGGLVLPGELFF
.,.,TRBV28,TRBJ1-5,TGTGCCAGCAGCCCCGCCGTATGGACAGACGGATTATTGCGCAATCAGCCCCAGCATTTT,CASSPAVWTDGLLRNQPQHF
TRBD2,.,TRBV7-3,TRBJ2-1,TGTGCCAGCAGCTTAAGTCTTGCCCCCTCAGCGCGGGGGAATGAGCAGTTCTTC,CASSLSLAPSARGNEQFF
.,few,TRBV5-6,TRBJ2-1,TGTGCCAGCAGCTTGAGGGCGGGCCTTAGGGAGCAGTTCTTC,CASSLRAGLREQFF
TRBD2,.,TRBV5-4,TRBJ2-5,TGTGCCAGCAGTTCTCTAGCGGGAGTAGAGACCCAGTACTTC,CASSSLAGVETQYF
TRBD1,.,TRBV30,TRBJ1-1,TGTGCCTGCCGGGACAGGTCGACTTTTGAAGCTTTCTTT,CACRDRSTFEAFF
.,.,TRBV7-8,TRBJ2-2,TGTGCCAGCAGCTTTGATGCGGGCGGGGAGCTGTTTTTT,CASSFDAGGELFF
TRBD2,.,TRBV6-1,TRBJ2-1,TGTGCCAGCAGTGAAACTAGCGGGAGGCCCTCCTACAATGAGCAGTTCTTC,CASSETSGRPSYNEQFF
TRBD1,.,TRBV18,TRBJ1-1,TGTGCCAGCTCACCAAGTAGGGGGCGTCCGAACACTGAAGCTTTCTTT,CASSPSRGRPNTEAFF
.,.,TRBV2,TRBJ1-1,TGTGCCAGCCAGAGGGGGGGGAACACTGAAGCTTTCTTT,CASQRGGNTEAFF
.,.,TRBV30,TRBJ2-7,TGTGCCTGGAGTGTACGGGCCCAGGGAAACGAGCAGTACTTC,CAWSVRAQGNEQYF
TRBD2,.,TRBV6-5,TRBJ2-1,TGTGCCCCACGGGTAGCGGGAGCCGGGGAGCAGTTCTTC,CAPRVAGAGEQFF
.,.,TRBV30,TRBJ1-2,TGTGCCACCGGTCAGGGCGGCTATGGCTACACCTTC,CATGQGGYGYTF
TRBD1,.,TRBV2,TRBJ1-6,TGTGCCAGCAGTGGACAGGGGGCGGATAATTCACCCCTCCACTTT,CASSGQGADNSPLHF
TRBD1,.,TRBV3-1/TRBV3-2,TRBJ2-7,TGTGCCAGCAGCCAACGGGGACAGGGCCGCCACGAGCAGTACTTC,CASSQRGQGRHEQYF
.,.,TRBV9,TRBJ2-1,TGTGCCAGCAGCGTAAATCCTCGAAATCTAGGTAACGATGAGCAGTTCTTC,CASSVNPRNLGNDEQFF
TRBD1,.,TRBV23-1,TRBJ1-5,TGCGCCAGCAGTGGCGACAGGGGGCATTATCAGCCCCAGCATTTT,CASSGDRGHYQPQHF
TRBD2,.,TRBV10-3,TRBJ2-7,TGTGCCATCAGTGAGGCCGAAGGGAGGGCCTACGAGCAGTACTTC,CAISEAEGRAYEQYF
TRBD1,.,TRBV3-1/TRBV3-2,TRBJ1-5,TGTGCCAGCAGCCTTGGGACAGGGGTGGCTCAGCCCCAGCATTTT,CASSLGTGVAQPQHF
TRBD2,.,TRBV11-2,TRBJ2-4,TGTGCCAGCAGGAGTCTTCGGGGGGTTAAAAACATTCAGTACTTC,CASRSLRGVKNIQYF
.,.,TRBV15,TRBJ2-7,TGTGCCACCAGCAGAGGGGGGGAAACCTACGAGCAGTACTTC,CATSRGGETYEQYF
TRBD2,.,TRBV4-2,TRBJ2-3,TGTGCCAGCAGCCAAACGACTAGCGGGGACACAGATACGCAGTATTTT,CASSQTTSGDTDTQYF
TRBD1,.,TRBV29-1,TRBJ2-7,TGCAGCGTTGATTTTGATGGACAGGGGCGCAACGAGCAGTACTTC,CSVDFDGQGRNEQYF
TRBD2,.,TRBV5-1,TRBJ2-7,TGCGCCAGCAGATACGGACTAGCGGGACTGAGCTCCTACGAGCAGTACTTC,CASRYGLAGLSSYEQYF
TRBD1,.,TRBV10-2,TRBJ2-1,TGCGCCAGCAGTGACCGTCACGGGACAGGGATACATGAGCAGTTCTTC,CASSDRHGTGIHEQFF
TRBD1,.,TRBV5-1,TRBJ1-2,TGCGCCAGCAGCCAAGGGACAGAAAACTATGGCTACACCTTC,CASSQGTENYGYTF
TRBD1,.,TRBV7-8,TRBJ2-1,TGTGCCAGCAGCTTGGGACAGGGGGTGAGAGATGAGCAGTTCTTC,CASSLGQGVRDEQFF
TRBD2,.,TRBV11-3,TRBJ2-5,TGTGCCAGCAGCCCGGGACTAGCGGGAGTGGAGACCCAGTACTTC,CASSPGLAGVETQYF
.,.,TRBV30,TRBJ2-6,TGTGCCTGGACCGGTTCCGTCCTGACTTTC,CAWTGSVLTF
TRBD2,.,TRBV30,TRBJ2-1,TGTGCCTGGAGTGTAGGGACTATGTACAATGAGCAGTTCTTC,CAWSVGTMYNEQFF
TRBD2,few,TRBV29-1,TRBJ2-1,TGCAGCGTTAGTCCTAGCGGGCGGTACAATGAGCAGTTCTTC,CSVSPSGRYNEQFF
TRBD1,.,TRBV3-1/TRBV3-2,TRBJ1-1,TGTGCCAGCAGCCTCAGGACAGGGGGCGCGAACACTGAAGCTTTCTTT,CASSLRTGGANTEAFF
TRBD2,.,TRBV29-1,TRBJ2-1,TGCAGCGTCGTAGCGGGAGGGCCATACAATGAGCAGTTCTTC,CSVVAGGPYNEQFF
TRBD2,.,TRBV30,TRBJ2-3,TGTGCCTGGAGTCTAGCGGGGGTCCCAACAGATACGCAGTATTTT,CAWSLAGVPTDTQYF
.,.,TRBV10-3,TRBJ2-1,TGTGCCATTACACCGACCTTCCCCAGGGGCCCCGGGCCAGATGAGCAGTTCTTC,CAITPTFPRGPGPDEQFF
.,.,TRBV4-1,TRBJ2-7,TGCGCCAGCAGCCAACACCGTGTGAGGGGGACCTACGAGCAGTACTTC,CASSQHRVRGTYEQYF